The clone carrying this T cell receptor (beta chain) was observed a handful of times. TCRdb fed the 5' RACE reads into MiXCR, producing one record per CDR3 protein. In the table there are over 75,000 distinct CDR3 sequences, approximately 20% of which are singletons. Noted time point: sample taken at primary tumor resection. Tumor, nontumor lung or frozen PBMC supplied whole RNA, sequenced without sorting. These data belong to a study of spatial heterogeneity in lung cancer. The sequence was obtained from a male donor with early-stage non-small cell lung cancer. This specimen consisted of PBMCs, obtained at surgery.

The CDR3 loop is CSARVPSGLAGGHSYNEQFF. For the CDR3, the DNA is TGCAGTGCTAGAGTTCCCTCGGGACTAGCGGGAGGGCACTCCTACAATGAGCAGTTCTTC. The chain employs TRBV20-1 and TRBJ2-1, with 16 positions matching TRBD2. V gave up 1 base and J gave up 0 bases; unmatched junction bases: 9. This CDR3 has 20 residues. The V gene's germline CDR1 is DFQATT and CDR2 SNEGSKA (reference sequence).